This T cell receptor (beta chain) was profiled in a study of T-cell reconstitution after alpha-beta-depleted transplantation in children. Germline V CDR1 and CDR2: MNHNS, SASEGT. The V gene lost 2 bases and the J gene lost 4 bases, with 5 bases spanning the gap. The CDR3 spans 12 residues. A few counts support this clonotype. Unique molecular identifiers were incorporated when the TCRbeta library was constructed. Each CDR3 protein is one row after TCRdb ran MiXCR on the PCR reads. The sample consists of 500,000 to 600,000 distinct CDR3 sequences, approximately 29% of them appearing once. The sequenced sample was PBMCs from the stem cell graft donor, obtained from the stem cell graft. V usage is TRBV6-1 and J usage is TRBJ1-2; no reliable D call. The TCR was taken from a human donor who donated a stem cell graft to a child with aplastic anemia. The CDR3 DNA is TGTGCCAGCAGTGAAAACAGCTATGGCTACACCTTC. Residues: CASSENSYGYTF.